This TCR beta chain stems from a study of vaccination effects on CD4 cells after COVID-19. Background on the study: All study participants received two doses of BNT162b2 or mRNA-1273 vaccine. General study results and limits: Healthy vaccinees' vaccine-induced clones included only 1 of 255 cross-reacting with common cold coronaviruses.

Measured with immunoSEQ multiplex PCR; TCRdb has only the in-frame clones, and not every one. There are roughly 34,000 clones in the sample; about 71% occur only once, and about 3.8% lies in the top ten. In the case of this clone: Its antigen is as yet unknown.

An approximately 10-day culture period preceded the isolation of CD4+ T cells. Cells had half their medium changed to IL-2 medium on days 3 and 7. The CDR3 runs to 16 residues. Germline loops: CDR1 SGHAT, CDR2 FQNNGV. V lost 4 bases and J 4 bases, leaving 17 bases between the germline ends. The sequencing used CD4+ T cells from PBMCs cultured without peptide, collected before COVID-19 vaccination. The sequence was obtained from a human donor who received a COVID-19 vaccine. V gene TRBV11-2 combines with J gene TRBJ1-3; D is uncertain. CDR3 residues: CASSSRAALWGNTIYF. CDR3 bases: TGTGCCAGCAGCTCCCGAGCGGCGCTCTGGGGAAACACCATATATTTT.